This T cell receptor beta chain was recorded in a study of T cell repertoires in cytomegalovirus infection. As regards this clonotype: What it binds is not known. One junction end does not reproduce the germline sequence, and a read error may be involved.

Germline loops: CDR1 MNHEY, CDR2 SMNVEV (reference sequence). The CDR3 is 13 residues long. Study-wide points: Dominant in the ex vivo response were TCR beta clonotypes restricted by HLA-C and specific for CMV.

TCRdb passed the reads through MiXCR, listing each CDR3 protein once. Here the sample spans 830,000 or so distinct CDR3 sequences, about 30% being singletons. V and J are TRBV27 and TRBJ2-7; 7 bases align to TRBD2. The receptor was isolated from a human donor in good health (CMV status not recorded). Some clones in this sample may be carry-over from other donors' samples. This material consisted of cultured CD8+ T cells from PBMCs, taken from culture after CMV antigen stimulation. The CDR3: CVSSLGGSYEQYF. In DNA form, the CDR3 reads TGTGTCAGCTCCCTGGGAGGGTCTTACGAGCAGTACTTC.